Listed here are 24 T cell receptor beta chains from one sample, sequenced in a study of shared clonotypes between healthy human individuals. Naivety among CD8 cells was defined by CD45RO negativity and positive CCR7 selection, thereby excluding terminally differentiated effector memory CD45RA+ cells. Sequencing was performed with immunoSEQ multiplex PCR; in TCRdb, only in-frame clones are kept and a portion is missing. The data contain 560,000 or so clones, approximately 96% of them singletons. The sequencing sample was made of naive CD8+ T cells sorted from blood. These receptors were collected from a woman aged 30 to 39 in good health.

Concerning this clone itself: This same CDR3 is encoded by further DNA sequences in the sample. V gene TRBV6-5 combines with J gene TRBJ1-1; D remains unclear. Trimming removed 0 bases at V and 1 base at J, with 6 bases between. CDR3 length: 14 amino acids. Germline lookup yields CDR1 MNHEY and CDR2 SVGAGI. CDR3: CASSYSEGNTEAFF. The CDR3, as DNA: TGTGCCAGCAGTTACTCTGAGGGGAACACTGAAGCTTTCTTT.

In this sample, this clone turned up a few times. The gene calls are TRBV7-9 and TRBJ1-1; D gene ambiguous. In germline, CDR1 is SEHNR, CDR2 FQNEAQ (reference sequence). CDR3 length: 11 amino acids. V dropped 6 bases and J dropped 1 base, with 3 bases sitting between them. The CDR3 sequence: CASSRNTEAFF. The CDR3 DNA reads TGTGCCAGCAGTCGGAACACTGAAGCTTTCTTT.

The chain links TRBV10-2 to TRBJ1-5; D is undetermined. Germline V CDR1 and CDR2: WSHSY, SAAADI. V was cut by 5 bases and J by 3 bases, with 5 bases left in between. The CDR3 sequence is 12 residues long. CDR3 in amino acids: CASSPNNQPQHF. The CDR3 coding sequence is TGCGCCAGCAGTCCTAACAATCAGCCCCAGCATTTT.

The V and J genes are TRBV2 and TRBJ1-3; D is uncertain. The germline V and J ends were trimmed by 4 bases and 2 bases, with 12 bases remaining between them. Germline CDR1 SNHLY, CDR2 FYNNEI. The CDR3 is 15 residues long. CDR3 region: CASSVGALTGNTIYF. The CDR3 nucleotides read TGTGCCAGCAGTGTAGGTGCATTGACTGGAAACACCATATATTTT.

This chain links TRBV5-4 with TRBJ2-7; the D is unclear. The germline V and J ends were trimmed by 0 bases and 2 bases, with 6 bases remaining between them. From germline, CDR1 is SGHNT and CDR2 YYREEE (reference sequence). The CDR3 sequence is 13 residues long. The CDR3, as DNA: TGTGCCAGCAGCTTGGACAGCACCTACGAGCAGTACTTC. Protein product: CASSLDSTYEQYF.

The chain employs TRBV2 and TRBJ1-5; D possibly corresponds to TRBD1 (5 bases). The CDR3 has 14 amino acids. Trimming took off 6 bases at V and 2 bases at J, with 11 bases between the two ends. The germline gives CDR1 SNHLY, CDR2 FYNNEI. CDR3 DNA sequence: TGTGCCAGCAGAGAGCAGGGTGGCAATCAGCCCCAGCATTTT. Translating it yields CASREQGGNQPQHF. The entire variable domain, with the rest obtained from reference TRBV2 and TRBJ1-5, is as follows: EPEVTQTPSHQVTQMGQEVILRCVPISNHLYFYWYRQILGQKVEFLVSFYNNEISEKSEIFDDQFSVERPDGSNFTLKIRSTKLEDSAMYFCASREQGGNQPQHFGDGTRLSIL.

The chain is built from TRBV9 and TRBJ2-7; tentative D call: TRBD2 (6 bases). This CDR3 has 15 residues. Germline assignment: CDR1 SGDLS and CDR2 YYNGEE. V was pared by 2 bases and J by 3 bases, with 15 bases between. The CDR3 DNA reads as TGTGCCAGCAGCGTCGGTAGCGGAAGAATCTACGAGCAGTACTTC. This encodes CASSVGSGRIYEQYF. The full variable domain, completed using reference TRBV9 and TRBJ2-7, is DSGVTQTPKHLITATGQRVTLRCSPRSGDLSVYWYQQSLDQGLQFLIQYYNGEERAKGNILERFSAQQFPDLHSELNLSSLELGDSALYFCASSVGSGRIYEQYFGPGTRLTVT.

The chain couples TRBV6-6 to TRBJ2-7; D tentatively reads TRBD1 or TRBD2 (6 bases each). Germline CDR1 and CDR2: MNHNY and SVGAGI (reference sequence). The CDR3 length is 15 residues. V lost 6 bases and J lost 4, with 19 bases in between. CDR3 coding DNA: TGTGCCAGCAGGGAGGGGGTGAAGGGCCTATACGAGCAGTACTTC. It is translated as CASREGVKGLYEQYF.

This chain links TRBV19 with TRBJ1-2; the D is unclear. Trimming took off 3 bases at V and 5 bases at J, with 13 bases between the two ends. This CDR3 has 14 residues. Germline V gives CDR1 LNHDA, CDR2 SQIVND (reference sequence). CDR3 sequence (DNA): TGTGCCAGTAGTATCGGGCAGTTGGATTATGGCTACACCTTC. Translating gives CASSIGQLDYGYTF.

The chain couples TRBV27 to TRBJ2-5; TRBD1 matches at 7 bases. This CDR3 is 14 amino acids long. J gave up 4 bases and V 3 bases, and 5 bases lay outside the gene matches. CDR1 and CDR2 (germline): MNHEY, SMNVEV (reference sequence). CDR3: CASSFRTGGETQYF. DNA of the CDR3: TGTGCCAGCAGTTTTCGGACAGGCGGAGAGACCCAGTACTTC.

J is TRBJ2-7 and V is TRBV28; possibly TRBD2 for D (6 bases). CDR3 length: 16 amino acids. Germline CDR1 and CDR2: MDHEN and SYDVKM. V was pared by 5 bases and J by 2 bases, with 19 bases between. In DNA, the CDR3 is TGTGCCAGCAGTACCTACCTTCGCGGAGGGACCTACGAGCAGTACTTC. The encoded protein is CASSTYLRGGTYEQYF.

The chain links TRBV28 to TRBJ2-7; tentative D call: TRBD1 (5 bases). Germline V gene data show CDR1 as MDHEN and CDR2 as SYDVKM. The V and J ends lost 2 bases and 5 bases respectively, with 7 bases between them. There are 12 residues in the CDR3. CDR3 sequence: CASSLRRDEQYF. DNA for the CDR3: TGTGCCAGCAGTTTACGCAGGGACGAGCAGTACTTC.

The CDR3 here is CASSYPRGGRYEQYF. CDR3 DNA sequence: TGTGCCAGCAGCTACCCGCGGGGAGGACGTTACGAGCAGTACTTC. J is TRBJ2-7 and V is TRBV7-8; D might be TRBD2 (6 bases). Germline loops: CDR1 SGHVS, CDR2 FQNEAQ. The V end was cut by 4 bases, the J end by 4 bases, with 17 bases between. The CDR3 runs to 15 residues.

The gene calls are TRBV25-1 and TRBJ2-3; maybe TRBD1 (6 bases). CDR1 and CDR2 (germline): MGHDK, SYGVNS. This CDR3 is 14 amino acids long. The ends were cut back, 5 bases at V and 6 bases at J, with 15 bases in the middle. The CDR3: CASSIGRGYDTQYF. The CDR3 nucleotides are TGTGCCAGCAGTATTGGCAGGGGATACGATACGCAGTATTTT.

This rearrangement joins TRBV5-1 to TRBJ2-2; tentative D call: TRBD2 (5 bases). Trimming shortened V by 6 bases and J by 1 base, and 7 bases separated the two germline ends. This CDR3 has 13 residues. CDR1 and CDR2 (germline): SGHRS, YFSETQ. CDR3 amino acids: CASTRENTGELFF. CDR3 DNA: TGCGCCAGCACTCGGGAGAACACCGGGGAGCTGTTTTTT.

To note about this clone: This sample includes further DNA sequences coding for the same CDR3. DNA for the CDR3: TGTGCCAGTAGTATGGGACAAGGGTCCTACGAGCAGTACTTC. Residues: CASSMGQGSYEQYF. This chain uses TRBV19 with TRBJ2-7, with a possible D match to TRBD1 (6 bases). Germline V CDR1 and CDR2: LNHDA, SQIVND (reference sequence). The CDR3 sequence is 14 residues long. Trimming stripped 3 bases from V and 1 base from J, with 10 bases between.

This clone appeared once. The V call is TRBV2, the J call TRBJ2-7; 8 bases fit TRBD1. This CDR3 is built from 15 residues. In germline, CDR1 is SNHLY, CDR2 FYNNEI. V lost 7 bases, J lost 4 bases, and 12 bases stayed unmatched. The CDR3 region has the DNA TGTGCCAGCAAGCTATCAGGGGGCGCATTTTACGAGCAGTACTTC. This codes for CASKLSGGAFYEQYF.

The chain uses TRBV29-1 and TRBJ1-1; D gene ambiguous. Deletions cut 4 bases from V and 1 base from J, with 13 bases between. Germline V gene data show CDR1 as SQVTM and CDR2 as ANQGSEA. The CDR3 length is 14 residues. CDR3 in DNA: TGCAGCGTTGTAATCAGAGCGGCGAACACTGAAGCTTTCTTT. This gives the protein CSVVIRAANTEAFF.

This chain connects TRBV5-1 to TRBJ1-3; D is uncertain. Trimming shortened V by 0 bases and J by 3 bases, and 10 bases separated the two germline ends. CDR1 is SGHRS, CDR2 YFSETQ, per germline. The CDR3 consists of 15 residues. The CDR3 sequence is CASSLDLGFGNTIYF. CDR3 in DNA: TGCGCCAGCAGCTTGGATTTGGGTTTTGGAAACACCATATATTTT.

This clone has only one observation. The CDR3, as DNA: TGTGCCAGCTCACCTGGGGGAAACACCATATATTTT. Protein sequence: CASSPGGNTIYF. The genes are TRBV18 and TRBJ1-3; D is undetermined. Trimming removed 3 bases from V and 4 bases from J, with 4 bases in between. This CDR3 spans 12 amino acids. The V gene's germline CDR1 is KGHSH and CDR2 LQKENI.

This clone was recorded only once. The gene calls are TRBV10-2 and TRBJ2-5, with 9 bases identical to TRBD2. V trimming: 8 bases; J trimming: 5 bases; junction bases outside the gene matches: 6. This CDR3 region has 13 residues. Germline V gene sequence: CDR1 WSHSY, CDR2 SAAADI. CDR3 protein: CASRSGSWETQYF. The CDR3 nucleotides are TGCGCCAGCCGTAGCGGGAGTTGGGAGACCCAGTACTTC.

The chain combines TRBV2 with TRBJ2-1; 11 bases fit TRBD2. V gave up 5 bases and J gave up 3 bases; unmatched junction bases: 9. The CDR3 contains 17 residues. Germline-derived CDR1 and CDR2 are SNHLY and FYNNEI. The CDR3 spells CASSRDPGLAVYNEQFF. Here the CDR3 DNA reads TGTGCCAGCAGTCGAGATCCGGGACTAGCGGTCTACAATGAGCAGTTCTTC.

The chain recombines TRBV6-1 with TRBJ2-4, with 7 bases lining up with TRBD1. The CDR3 contains 14 residues. V shed 2 bases and J 5 bases; nucleotides not matched to a gene: 3. The germline V gene encodes CDR1 MNHNS and CDR2 SASEGT. CDR3 amino acids: CASSEKGTENIQYF. CDR3 nucleotide sequence: TGTGCCAGCAGTGAAAAGGGGACAGAAAACATTCAGTACTTC.

V and J are TRBV11-2 and TRBJ2-5; 8 nucleotides agree with TRBD2. The CDR3 runs 17 residues. CDR1 is SGHAT, CDR2 FQNNGV, per germline. V trimming: 1 base; J trimming: 5 bases; junction bases outside the gene matches: 12. CDR3 DNA sequence: TGTGCCAGCAGCTTAGGAATACGCGGGGGGAACCGGGAGACCCAGTACTTC. This codes for CASSLGIRGGNRETQYF.